Below are 6 T cell receptor beta chains sequenced from a single sample in a study of technical replicates of blood from four donors. Profiled with immunoSEQ multiplex PCR; TCRdb holds only in-frame clones, not every one. Among 9,500 to 15,000 clones, under 85% were seen once, and the ten largest hold approximately 15%. What was sequenced was PBMCs. The source of these receptors is a human donor in good health.

The chain links TRBV27 to TRBJ2-7; 12 bases are a match to TRBD2. The V gene's germline CDR1 is MNHEY and CDR2 SMNVEV (reference sequence). This CDR3 has 14 amino acids. J lost 4 bases, V lost 5 bases, and 3 bases had no gene match. In DNA form, the CDR3 reads TGTGCCAGCAGTAATCTAGCGGGAGGGTACGAGCAGTACTTC. It is translated as CASSNLAGGYEQYF.

This CDR3 reads CASSFSGMTTGELFF. DNA for the CDR3: TGCGCCAGCAGCTTTAGCGGGATGACCACCGGGGAGCTGTTTTTT. The V call is TRBV5-1, the J call TRBJ2-2; 8 bases map to TRBD2. Looked up from germline, CDR1 is SGHRS and CDR2 is YFSETQ. This CDR3 comprises 15 residues. V was clipped by 2 bases and J by 4 bases; unmatched bases: 4. The whole variable domain, filled in from reference TRBV5-1 and TRBJ2-2, reads KAGVTQTPRYLIKTRGQQVTLSCSPISGHRSVSWYQQTPGQGLQFLFEYFSETQRNKGNFPGRFSGRQFSNSRSEMNVSTLELGDSALYLCASSFSGMTTGELFFGEGSRLTVL.

This rearrangement joins TRBV5-8 to TRBJ2-1, with 12 bases identical to TRBD2. Germline CDR1 is SGHTS and CDR2 is YDEGEE. The J segment lost 9 bases and the V segment lost 2 bases, leaving 6 bases of the junction unmatched. This CDR3 region has 15 residues. CDR3: CASSFGGLAGLEQFF. The CDR3 DNA sequence: TGTGCCAGCAGCTTTGGGGGACTAGCGGGTCTTGAGCAGTTCTTC.

A single count supports this clone. The J gene is TRBJ2-2, the V gene TRBV10-3, with TRBD1 matching over 8 bases. V shed 7 bases, J shed 0 bases, and the junction held 4 bases outside the gene matches. From germline, CDR1 is ENHRY and CDR2 SYGVKD. The CDR3 length is 15 residues. This CDR3 is CAINPGQANTGELFF. CDR3 sequence (DNA): TGTGCCATCAATCCGGGACAGGCGAACACCGGGGAGCTGTTTTTT.

This sequence joins TRBV4-1 and TRBJ1-5; TRBD1 is a possible D gene (5 bases). This CDR3 comprises 16 residues. From germline, CDR1 is MGHRA and CDR2 YSYEKL. Trimming shortened V by 0 bases and J by 4 bases, and 13 bases separated the two germline ends. CDR3 loop: CASSQDGGGTNQPQHF. CDR3 in DNA: TGCGCCAGCAGCCAAGATGGGGGGGGAACAAATCAGCCCCAGCATTTT.

This clone has only a few counts. V is TRBV30 and J is TRBJ2-2, with 9 bases aligning to TRBD1. Germline CDR1 is GTSNPN and CDR2 is SVGIG (reference sequence). The V gene end was trimmed by 1 base and the J gene end by 5 bases; junction bases not matched to a gene: 2. This CDR3 has 14 residues. The CDR3: CAWSAGQGTGELFF. In nucleotides, the CDR3 is TGTGCCTGGAGTGCCGGACAGGGGACCGGGGAGCTGTTTTTT. Combining the CDR3 with reference TRBV30 and TRBJ2-2 gives the whole variable domain SQTIHQWPATLVQPVGSPLSLECTVEGTSNPNLYWYRQAAGRGLQLLFYSVGIGQISSEVPQNLSASRPQDRQFILSSKKLLLSDSGFYLCAWSAGQGTGELFFGEGSRLTVL.